Below are 20 T cell receptor beta chains sequenced from a single sample in a study of blood T cell repertoires in COVID-19. Sequencing was performed with immunoSEQ multiplex PCR; in TCRdb, only in-frame clones are kept and a portion is missing. Of under 400,000 clones listed, around 90% were seen once; the top ten hold 3.9%. Sequencing input: peripheral blood. The receptors stem from a woman in her sixties with COVID-19, enrolled during active disease.

The chain employs TRBV7-3 and TRBJ1-1, with D tentatively TRBD1 (6 bases). CDR1 is SGHTA, CDR2 FQGTGA, per germline. CDR3 length: 13 residues. V lost 5 bases to trimming and J lost 2 bases, with 9 bases between them. The DNA for the CDR3 is TGTGCCAGCAGCATACAGGGCAACACTGAAGCTTTCTTT. Translation: CASSIQGNTEAFF.

The V call is TRBV4-1, the J call TRBJ2-2; D is possibly TRBD1 (6 bases). V lost 5 bases to trimming and J lost 4 bases, with 11 bases between them. CDR3 length: 14 amino acids. Germline-derived CDR1 and CDR2 are MGHRA and YSYEKL. The DNA of the CDR3 is TGCGCCAGCAGCGCCGGACAGCTCACCGGGGAGCTGTTTTTT. Its translation is CASSAGQLTGELFF.

The chain has TRBV18 and TRBJ1-1, with 7 bases aligning to TRBD1. In germline, CDR1 is KGHSH, CDR2 LQKENI. The J segment lost 2 bases and the V segment lost 3 bases, leaving 6 bases of the junction unmatched. The CDR3 extends over 15 amino acids. The DNA for the CDR3 is TGTGCCAGCTCACCTCAGACAGGGAGTAACACTGAAGCTTTCTTT. It specifies CASSPQTGSNTEAFF.

The V gene is TRBV20-1, the J gene TRBJ2-1; D is unclear. The CDR3 runs 12 residues. V lost 3 bases to trimming and J lost 6 bases, with 9 bases between them. Germline-derived CDR1 and CDR2 are DFQATT and SNEGSKA (reference sequence). The CDR3 DNA reads as TGCAGTGCTAGTTCTCCTAGCAATGAGCAGTTCTTC. Translation gives CSASSPSNEQFF.

The rearrangement links TRBV2 to TRBJ2-3; 8 nucleotides match TRBD1. From germline, CDR1 is SNHLY and CDR2 FYNNEI. The CDR3 has 13 residues. V shed 7 bases, J shed 4 bases, and the junction held 4 bases outside the gene matches. The CDR3 DNA reads as TGTGCCAGCAACGGACAGGGCCCAGATACGCAGTATTTT. Amino acids: CASNGQGPDTQYF.

The chain combines TRBV15 with TRBJ2-1; 10 bases fit TRBD1. This CDR3 is built from 16 residues. The V gene's germline CDR1 is LNHNV and CDR2 YYDKDF (reference sequence). Trimming removed 1 base from V and 3 bases from J; junction bases left unmatched: 3. The CDR3 protein is CATSRVGTGVYNEQFF. CDR3 in DNA: TGTGCCACCAGCAGAGTTGGGACAGGGGTCTACAATGAGCAGTTCTTC. The full variable domain, rest sourced from reference TRBV15 and TRBJ2-1, is DAMVIQNPRYQVTQFGKPVTLSCSQTLNHNVMYWYQQKSSQAPKLLFHYYDKDFNNEADTPDNFQSRRPNTSFCFLDIRSPGLGDTAMYLCATSRVGTGVYNEQFFGPGTRLTVL.

This clone has only a few counts. The rearrangement joins TRBV5-1 to TRBJ2-3, with TRBD1 as a possible D gene (7 bases). The CDR3 consists of 14 residues. The germline V gene encodes CDR1 SGHRS and CDR2 YFSETQ. Trimming took 5 bases from V and 5 from J, leaving 15 bases between them. CDR3: CASRRGQPRDTQYF. The CDR3 DNA follows: TGCGCCAGCAGGCGGGGACAGCCCCGAGATACGCAGTATTTT.

This clone was counted once. V and J are TRBV4-1 and TRBJ2-4; D uncertain. The length of the CDR3 is 16 residues. Germline assignment: CDR1 MGHRA and CDR2 YSYEKL. With 1 base removed from V and 6 bases from J, the gap between germline ends came to 16 bases. CDR3 sequence (DNA): TGCGCCAGCAGCCAAGGGAAGTCTCCTGAGGCAAACATTCAGTACTTC. This translates into CASSQGKSPEANIQYF.

The rearrangement links TRBV15 to TRBJ2-5, with TRBD2 matching over 10 bases. Germline V CDR1 and CDR2: LNHNV, YYDKDF (reference sequence). V shed 3 bases, J shed 2 bases, and the junction held 6 bases outside the gene matches. The CDR3 runs to 16 residues. The CDR3 DNA reads as TGTGCCACCAGCAGCGACGTAGCGGGGGGTCAAGAGACCCAGTACTTC. This gives the protein CATSSDVAGGQETQYF.

Note on this clone: Distinct nucleotide sequences in the sample also encode this CDR3. The rearrangement uses TRBV5-1 and TRBJ2-1, with D unclear. The CDR3 covers 13 residues. V dropped 1 base and J dropped 4 bases, with 6 bases sitting between them. From germline, CDR1 is SGHRS and CDR2 YFSETQ. The CDR3 sequence is CASSLSGYNEQFF. In DNA, the CDR3 is TGCGCCAGCAGCTTGTCCGGGTACAATGAGCAGTTCTTC.

The chain has TRBV6-1 and TRBJ1-2, with unresolved D. Per the germline V gene, CDR1 is MNHNS and CDR2 is SASEGT. This CDR3 contains 12 residues. V lost 6 bases, J lost 3 bases, and 8 bases lay in between. This chain's CDR3 is CASSVADYGYTF. In nucleotides, the CDR3 is TGTGCCAGCAGCGTAGCTGACTATGGCTACACCTTC.

This chain joins TRBV7-3 and TRBJ2-3; 13 nucleotides match TRBD2. From germline, CDR1 is SGHTA and CDR2 FQGTGA. J gave up 5 bases and V 4 bases, and 6 bases lay outside the gene matches. The CDR3 runs to 16 residues. The CDR3 DNA is TGTGCCAGCAGCTCCGGGACTAGCGGGGTAGTAGATACGCAGTATTTT. Its translation: CASSSGTSGVVDTQYF.

This chain links TRBV4-1 with TRBJ1-2; 7 bases fit TRBD1. Germline-derived CDR1 and CDR2 are MGHRA and YSYEKL. This CDR3 comprises 15 residues. The trim removed 0 bases at V and 5 bases at J, leaving 6 bases unmatched. For the CDR3, the DNA is TGCGCCAGCAGCCAAGATAGGGGGCCGTCATATGGCTACACCTTC. Its protein is CASSQDRGPSYGYTF.

This clone has just a few counts. The genes are TRBV19 and TRBJ1-2; D ambiguous. The germline V gene has CDR1 LNHDA and CDR2 SQIVND (reference sequence). Trimming took 7 bases from V and 8 from J, leaving 23 bases between them. The length of the CDR3 is 15 residues. CDR3 region: CASTSSRGQVGGYTF. For the CDR3, the DNA is TGTGCCAGTACCTCCTCCCGAGGGCAGGTGGGAGGCTACACCTTC. Together with reference TRBV19 and TRBJ1-2, the CDR3 gives the full variable domain: DGGITQSPKYLFRKEGQNVTLSCEQNLNHDAMYWYRQDPGQGLRLIYYSQIVNDFQKGDIAEGYSVSREKKESFPLTVTSAQKNPTAFYLCASTSSRGQVGGYTFGSGTRLTVV.

This sequence joins TRBV28 and TRBJ2-2; a possible D gene is TRBD2 (7 bases). Germline values: CDR1 MDHEN, CDR2 SYDVKM. V was pared by 5 bases and J by 2 bases, with 15 bases between. The CDR3 consists of 16 residues. For the CDR3, the DNA is TGTGCCAGCAGTCCCTTTAGGGGGGGCAACACCGGGGAGCTGTTTTTT. It yields the protein CASSPFRGGNTGELFF. Filled out from reference TRBV28 and TRBJ2-2, the complete variable domain reads DVKVTQSSRYLVKRTGEKVFLECVQDMDHENMFWYRQDPGLGLRLIYFSYDVKMKEKGDIPEGYSVSREKKERFSLILESASTNQTSMYLCASSPFRGGNTGELFFGEGSRLTVL.

The rearrangement joins TRBV7-9 to TRBJ2-2, with 7 bases identical to TRBD2. CDR1 is SEHNR, CDR2 FQNEAQ, per germline (reference sequence). This CDR3 has 14 residues. The V and J ends lost 5 bases and 8 bases, in that order; junction bases with no gene match: 8. The CDR3, as DNA: TGTGCCAGCAGCCCCGCGGGGGTGATGGGGGAGCTGTTTTTT. This sequence encodes CASSPAGVMGELFF.

The chain is built from TRBV27 and TRBJ1-2; D might be TRBD1 (6 bases). This CDR3 is built from 14 residues. The V and J ends lost 5 bases and 2 bases respectively, with 12 bases between them. From germline, CDR1 is MNHEY and CDR2 SMNVEV (reference sequence). The CDR3 loop reads CASSRGQSNYGYTF. DNA of the CDR3: TGTGCCAGCAGTCGTGGACAGTCGAACTATGGCTACACCTTC.

The V and J genes are TRBV6-1 and TRBJ2-7, with a tentative D call TRBD1 (5 bases). Germline loops: CDR1 MNHNS, CDR2 SASEGT. This CDR3 region has 15 residues. V gave up 3 bases and J gave up 5 bases, with 17 bases separating them. The CDR3 protein is CASSDPQGPDDEQYF. The CDR3 coding sequence is TGTGCCAGCAGTGACCCCCAGGGCCCTGACGACGAGCAGTACTTC.

V and J are TRBV10-3 and TRBJ1-1; 7 nucleotides agree with TRBD1. V was clipped by 7 bases and J by 0 bases; unmatched bases: 2. The CDR3 contains 13 residues. Per the germline V gene, CDR1 is ENHRY and CDR2 is SYGVKD. DNA of the CDR3: TGTGCCATCACTGGACAGGTGAACACTGAAGCTTTCTTT. Translating it yields CAITGQVNTEAFF.

V is TRBV27 and J is TRBJ2-3, with D unclear. Trimming shortened V by 3 bases and J by 6 bases, and 7 bases separated the two germline ends. CDR1 is MNHEY and CDR2 is SMNVEV in the germline V gene (reference sequence). The length of the CDR3 is 12 residues. The CDR3 region has the DNA TGTGCCAGCAGTTTTCAGATGGATACGCAGTATTTT. Translation gives CASSFQMDTQYF.